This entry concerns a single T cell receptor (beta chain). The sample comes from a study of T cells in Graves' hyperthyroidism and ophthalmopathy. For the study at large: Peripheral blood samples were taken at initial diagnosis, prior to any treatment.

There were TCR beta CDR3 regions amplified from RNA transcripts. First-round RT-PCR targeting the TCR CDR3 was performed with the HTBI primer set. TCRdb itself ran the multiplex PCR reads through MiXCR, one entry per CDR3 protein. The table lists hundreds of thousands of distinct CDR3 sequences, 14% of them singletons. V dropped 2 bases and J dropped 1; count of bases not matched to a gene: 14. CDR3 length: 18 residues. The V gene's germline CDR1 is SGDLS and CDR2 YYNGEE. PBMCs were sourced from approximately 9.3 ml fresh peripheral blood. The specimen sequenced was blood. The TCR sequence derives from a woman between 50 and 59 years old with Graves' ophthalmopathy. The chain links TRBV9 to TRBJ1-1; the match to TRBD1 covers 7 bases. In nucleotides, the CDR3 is TGTGCCAGCAGCGTCGAATCCAGACGGACAGGAAGGAACACTGAAGCTTTCTTT. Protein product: CASSVESRRTGRNTEAFF.